These 27 T cell receptor beta chains originate from one sample sequenced in a study of T cell responses to AZD1222 COVID-19 vaccine. The method was immunoSEQ multiplex PCR; TCRdb's version includes in-frame clones alone and lacks a portion of them. The repertoire holds some 130,000 clones, with about nine tenths as singletons. Sequenced here: peripheral blood, sampled on day 0 of AZD1222 vaccination. These receptors were taken from an adult in good health.

This clone was counted between two and nine times. The junction does not match germline at one end; this may be a read error. The chain joins TRBV7-2 to TRBJ2-7; D is perhaps TRBD2 (5 bases). Germline V gene lookup returns CDR1 SGHTA and CDR2 FQGNSA. The CDR3 contains 15 residues. The DNA of the CDR3 is TGTGCCAGCAGCTTAGGACCGTTCATAGACTACGAGCAGTGCTTC. Translated, it gives CASSLGPFIDYEQCF. Complete variable domain (other parts from reference TRBV7-2 and TRBJ2-7): GAGVSQSPSNKVTEKGKDVELRCDPISGHTALYWYRQSLGQGLEFLIYFQGNSAPDKSGLPSDRFSAERTGGSVSTLTIQRTQQEDSAVYLCASSLGPFIDYEQCFGPGTRLTVT.

This chain links TRBV30 with TRBJ2-1; 8 bases map to TRBD2. Looked up from germline, CDR1 is GTSNPN and CDR2 is SVGIG (reference sequence). This CDR3 region has 15 residues. Unmatched junction bases numbered 9, after V lost 5 bases and J lost 3 bases. DNA for the CDR3: TGTGCCTGGGCAATAGCGGGGAAATTCTACAATGAGCAGTTCTTC. It is translated as CAWAIAGKFYNEQFF.

This clone was detected only a few times. J is TRBJ1-2 and V is TRBV14, with a weak D call TRBD1 (5 bases). CDR1 is SGHDN, CDR2 FVKESK, per germline. CDR3 length: 15 residues. Trimming shortened V by 1 base and J by 0 bases, and 9 bases separated the two germline ends. CDR3 protein: CASSQARDPNYGYTF. The CDR3 DNA is TGTGCCAGCAGCCAAGCCAGGGATCCTAACTATGGCTACACCTTC.

V and J are TRBV4-1 and TRBJ1-1; D possibly corresponds to TRBD1 (6 bases). The CDR3 runs to 17 residues. Germline V gene sequence: CDR1 MGHRA, CDR2 YSYEKL. With 1 base removed from V and 2 bases from J, the gap between germline ends came to 17 bases. The CDR3 protein is CASSQVPFGQTNTEAFF. As DNA, the CDR3 is TGCGCCAGCAGCCAAGTCCCCTTCGGACAGACTAACACTGAAGCTTTCTTT.

The chain has TRBV10-2 and TRBJ2-2, with 7 bases identical to TRBD2. Germline-derived CDR1 and CDR2 are WSHSY and SAAADI. V trimming: 7 bases; J trimming: 7 bases; junction bases outside the gene matches: 9. The CDR3 is 14 residues long. Here the CDR3 reads CASTRVGEGGELFF. The DNA of the CDR3 is TGCGCCAGCACCCGAGTCGGGGAGGGCGGGGAGCTGTTTTTT.

Only one count was recorded for this clone. The rearrangement uses TRBV4-1 and TRBJ1-2; D is undetermined. This CDR3 is 15 amino acids long. Deletions cut 0 bases from V and 4 bases from J, with 12 bases between. The germline V gene has CDR1 MGHRA and CDR2 YSYEKL. The CDR3 bases are TGCGCCAGCAGCCAAGATGATCGGGGATTCTATGGCTACACCTTC. Its translation: CASSQDDRGFYGYTF.

The rearrangement uses TRBV30 and TRBJ1-4; 7 bases are shared with TRBD1. The CDR3 has 14 residues. Trimming cost V 4 bases and J 5 bases; bases outside gene matches: 7. Germline-derived CDR1 and CDR2 are GTSNPN and SVGIG (reference sequence). The chain's CDR3 is CAWKTGTENEKLFF. For the CDR3, the DNA is TGTGCCTGGAAAACCGGGACAGAAAATGAAAAACTGTTTTTT. Using reference TRBV30 and TRBJ1-4 for the parts outside the CDR3, the full variable domain is SQTIHQWPATLVQPVGSPLSLECTVEGTSNPNLYWYRQAAGRGLQLLFYSVGIGQISSEVPQNLSASRPQDRQFILSSKKLLLSDSGFYLCAWKTGTENEKLFFGSGTQLSVL.

The J gene is TRBJ1-2, the V gene TRBV28; 8 bases fit TRBD1. CDR3 length: 14 amino acids. Germline lookup yields CDR1 MDHEN and CDR2 SYDVKM. V lost 4 bases to trimming and J lost 8 bases; unmatched junction nucleotides: 9. The CDR3 here is CASSSSGTGYGYTF. Here the CDR3 DNA reads TGTGCCAGCAGTTCCTCCGGGACAGGATACGGCTACACCTTC.

This chain connects TRBV7-3 to TRBJ2-1; the D gene is possibly TRBD2 (5 bases). The CDR3 sequence is 14 residues long. CDR1 is SGHTA, CDR2 FQGTGA, per germline. V gave up 2 bases and J gave up 7 bases, with 12 bases separating them. The CDR3 sequence is CASSLSPAVNEQFF. CDR3 nucleotides: TGTGCCAGCAGCTTATCCCCAGCGGTAAATGAGCAGTTCTTC.

This chain links TRBV10-1 with TRBJ1-1; D is unclear. V gave up 4 bases and J gave up 6 bases, with 21 bases separating them. The CDR3 runs to 16 residues. CDR1 WNHNN and CDR2 SYGVQD come from the germline V gene (reference sequence). In nucleotides, the CDR3 is TGCGCCAGCAGTGTACAGTCGGGTCCCCCCGCAGCTGAAGCTTTCTTT. This encodes CASSVQSGPPAAEAFF.

Concerning this clone: The conserved closing phenylalanine or tryptophan is absent in this CDR3, likely reflecting a read error. Because the CDR3's place on the DNA is in doubt, the DNA is left out and the CDR3 is given as listed by TCRdb. The rearrangement uses TRBV29-1 and TRBJ1-2; TRBD1, as called in the table, went unchecked against the DNA. Inclusive of both ends, the CDR3 amounts to 12 amino acids. Germline CDR1 is SQVTM and CDR2 is ANQGSEA. CDR3 protein: CSVEDPGTGFVV.

The rearrangement joins TRBV6-5 to TRBJ1-3; tentative D call: TRBD1 (5 bases). From germline, CDR1 is MNHEY and CDR2 SVGAGI. This CDR3 has 14 amino acids. Trimming took 0 bases from V and 4 from J, leaving 7 bases between them. CDR3 sequence (DNA): TGTGCCAGCAGTTACTCGCCAGGGGGAAACACCATATATTTT. It specifies CASSYSPGGNTIYF.

The chain carries TRBV6-6 and TRBJ2-1, with a possible D match to TRBD2 (5 bases). Germline values: CDR1 MNHNY, CDR2 SVGAGI (reference sequence). The germline V and J ends were trimmed by 8 bases and 9 bases, with 23 bases remaining between them. The CDR3 covers 15 residues. The CDR3 DNA reads as TGTGCCAGCGACCAAACAACGACCAGAGGGATTGAGCAGTTCTTC. This sequence encodes CASDQTTTRGIEQFF.

This chain links TRBV19 with TRBJ1-6; no clear D. CDR3 length: 12 residues. CDR1 is LNHDA and CDR2 is SQIVND in the germline V gene (reference sequence). V lost 6 bases, J lost 8 bases, and 8 bases lay in between. This CDR3 reads CASRFLDSPLHF. DNA for the CDR3: TGTGCCAGTAGGTTTTTGGATTCACCCCTCCACTTT.

The chain is built from TRBV30 and TRBJ2-7; the D gene is possibly TRBD1 (5 bases). CDR3 length: 14 amino acids. Germline V CDR1 and CDR2: GTSNPN, SVGIG (reference sequence). The V and J ends lost 3 bases and 1 base respectively, with 13 bases between them. Written as DNA, the CDR3 is TGTGCCTGGAGGGATGACAGAAGATCCTACGAGCAGTACTTC. Encoded protein: CAWRDDRRSYEQYF.

V gene TRBV4-1 combines with J gene TRBJ2-3; tentative D call: TRBD1 (6 bases). Trimming removed 3 bases from V and 0 bases from J, with 16 bases in between. The CDR3 runs 17 residues. The germline gives CDR1 MGHRA, CDR2 YSYEKL. The CDR3 region is CASSHQPGAASTDTQYF. CDR3 coding DNA: TGCGCCAGCAGCCACCAGCCAGGGGCGGCGAGCACAGATACGCAGTATTTT.

The chain couples TRBV30 to TRBJ1-5, with D tentatively TRBD1 (5 bases). The germline V gene encodes CDR1 GTSNPN and CDR2 SVGIG (reference sequence). This CDR3 has 15 residues. The V gene lost 3 bases and the J gene lost 6 bases, with 18 bases spanning the gap. The CDR3 region is CAWREGWGISQPQHF. The DNA for the CDR3 is TGTGCCTGGAGGGAGGGGTGGGGGATTAGTCAGCCCCAGCATTTT.

The chain uses TRBV12-3 or TRBV12-4 and TRBJ1-3; a possible D gene is TRBD1 (5 bases). The CDR3 has 12 residues. The V and J ends lost 9 bases and 2 bases respectively, with 8 bases between them. The CDR3 here is CASPGPGNTIYF. CDR3 sequence (DNA): TGTGCCAGTCCGGGGCCTGGAAACACCATATATTTT.

The chain joins TRBV6-2 or TRBV6-3 to TRBJ1-2, with unresolved D. In germline, CDR1 is MNHEY, CDR2 SVGEGT. This CDR3 is 20 amino acids long. V was cut by 5 bases and J by 1 base, with 29 bases left in between. CDR3 protein: CASSVPGRPDGNFFNYGYTF. The CDR3 DNA reads TGTGCCAGCAGTGTGCCGGGTCGACCGGACGGGAACTTTTTTAACTATGGCTACACCTTC.

The genes are TRBV7-9 and TRBJ1-2; D is unresolved. There are 16 residues in the CDR3. V lost 1 base and J 0 bases, leaving 12 bases between the germline ends. Germline lookup yields CDR1 SEHNR and CDR2 FQNEAQ (reference sequence). The CDR3 nucleotides read TGTGCCAGCAGCTTAGGGCGGGCCGACGCTAACTATGGCTACACCTTC. Translated, it gives CASSLGRADANYGYTF.

The CDR3, as DNA: TGTGCCACCAGCAGAGAGGGACCCCGGCACGGCTACACCTTC. Its translation: CATSREGPRHGYTF. The V and J genes are TRBV15 and TRBJ1-2; D may be TRBD1 (5 bases). Germline values: CDR1 LNHNV, CDR2 YYDKDF (reference sequence). This CDR3 comprises 14 residues. V was cut by 0 bases and J by 8 bases, with 13 bases left in between.

This clone showed up just a few times. The rearrangement joins TRBV10-3 to TRBJ2-2, with D perhaps TRBD2 (6 bases). Deletions cut 8 bases from V and 6 bases from J, with 13 bases between. CDR1 and CDR2 (germline): ENHRY, SYGVKD. There are 13 residues in the CDR3. This chain's CDR3 is CAIQSGEAGELFF. In DNA form, the CDR3 reads TGTGCCATCCAAAGTGGGGAGGCCGGGGAGCTGTTTTTT.

The V call is TRBV27, the J call TRBJ1-1; D is perhaps TRBD1 (6 bases). Germline-derived CDR1 and CDR2 are MNHEY and SMNVEV (reference sequence). V lost 4 bases to trimming and J lost 2 bases, with 11 bases between them. This CDR3 is 14 amino acids long. The CDR3 DNA follows: TGTGCCAGCAGTTCAGGGGCACCCAACACTGAAGCTTTCTTT. This sequence encodes CASSSGAPNTEAFF.

The chain combines TRBV4-3 with TRBJ1-2, with a tentative D call TRBD1 (6 bases). The germline V gene has CDR1 LGHNA and CDR2 YSLEER. Trimming removed 4 bases from V and 8 bases from J, with 20 bases in between. This CDR3 has 15 residues. The CDR3 region is CASSLGRMTGGGYTF. In nucleotides, the CDR3 is TGCGCCAGCAGCCTCGGGAGGATGACTGGGGGCGGCTACACCTTC.

The chain links TRBV6-4 to TRBJ2-1; 9 nucleotides line up with TRBD1. Trimming removed 4 bases from V and 4 bases from J; junction bases left unmatched: 5. The CDR3 loop spans 15 amino acids. CDR1 and CDR2 (germline): MRHNA, SNTAGT. CDR3 sequence reads: CASSVRDRAYNEQFF. CDR3 DNA sequence: TGTGCCAGCAGTGTCCGGGACAGGGCTTACAATGAGCAGTTCTTC.

The rearrangement links TRBV7-9 to TRBJ2-1; D unresolved. Trimming cost V 5 bases and J 6 bases, with 11 bases left between them. Looked up from germline, CDR1 is SEHNR and CDR2 is FQNEAQ (reference sequence). The length of the CDR3 is 13 residues. CDR3 sequence (DNA): TGTGCCAGCAGCAATACCTTGGGCAATGAGCAGTTCTTC. It specifies CASSNTLGNEQFF.

The chain links TRBV15 to TRBJ2-7; TRBD1 is a possible D gene (5 bases). The V gene lost 4 bases and the J gene lost 3 bases, with 10 bases spanning the gap. Germline CDR1 and CDR2: LNHNV and YYDKDF (reference sequence). This CDR3 spans 13 amino acids. CDR3 coding DNA: TGTGCCACCAGCAAAGGACATGACTACGAGCAGTACTTC. It encodes CATSKGHDYEQYF.